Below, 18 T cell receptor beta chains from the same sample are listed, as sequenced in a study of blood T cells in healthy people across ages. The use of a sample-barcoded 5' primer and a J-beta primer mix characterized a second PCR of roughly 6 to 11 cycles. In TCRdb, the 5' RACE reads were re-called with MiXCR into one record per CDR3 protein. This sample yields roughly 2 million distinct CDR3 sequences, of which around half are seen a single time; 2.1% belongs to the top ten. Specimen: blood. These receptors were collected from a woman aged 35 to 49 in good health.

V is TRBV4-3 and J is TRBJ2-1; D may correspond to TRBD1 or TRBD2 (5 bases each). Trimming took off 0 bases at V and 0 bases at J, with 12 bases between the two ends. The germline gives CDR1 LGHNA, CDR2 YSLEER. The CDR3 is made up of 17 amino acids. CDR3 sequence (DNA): TGCGCCAGCAGCCAAGATCAAGGTGGGACCTCCTACAATGAGCAGTTCTTC. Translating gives CASSQDQGGTSYNEQFF.

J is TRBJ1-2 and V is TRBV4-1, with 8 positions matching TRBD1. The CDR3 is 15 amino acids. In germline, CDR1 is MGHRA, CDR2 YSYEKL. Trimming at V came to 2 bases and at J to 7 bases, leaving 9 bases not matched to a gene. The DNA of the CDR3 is TGCGCCAGCAGCCAACAGGACAGGGACTATGGTGGCTACACCTTC. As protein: CASSQQDRDYGGYTF.

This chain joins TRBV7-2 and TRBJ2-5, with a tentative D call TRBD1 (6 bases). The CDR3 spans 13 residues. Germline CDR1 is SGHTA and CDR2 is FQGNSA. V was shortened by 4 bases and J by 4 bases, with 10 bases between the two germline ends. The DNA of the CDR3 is TGTGCCAGCAGCTACCTCAGGGGAGAGACCCAGTACTTC. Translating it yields CASSYLRGETQYF.

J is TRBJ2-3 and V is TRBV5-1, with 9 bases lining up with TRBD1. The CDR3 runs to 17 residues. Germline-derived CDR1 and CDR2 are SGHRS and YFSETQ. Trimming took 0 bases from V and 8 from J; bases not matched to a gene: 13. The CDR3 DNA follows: TGCGCCAGCAGCTTGGAGCTCGGGACAGGGAGAAGGGGTACGCAGTATTTT. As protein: CASSLELGTGRRGTQYF.

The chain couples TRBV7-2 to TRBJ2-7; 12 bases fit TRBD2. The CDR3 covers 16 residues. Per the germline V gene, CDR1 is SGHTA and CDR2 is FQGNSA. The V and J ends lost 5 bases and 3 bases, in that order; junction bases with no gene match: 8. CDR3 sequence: CASSTGRLAGVYEQYF. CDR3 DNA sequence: TGTGCCAGCAGCACCGGTCGACTAGCGGGGGTCTACGAGCAGTACTTC.

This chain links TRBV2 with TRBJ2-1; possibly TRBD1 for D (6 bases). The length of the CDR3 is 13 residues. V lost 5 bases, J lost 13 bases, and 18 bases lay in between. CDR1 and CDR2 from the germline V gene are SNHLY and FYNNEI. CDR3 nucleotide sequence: TGTGCCAGCAGTCCTCAGGGGAAAGAGACCCAGTTCTTC. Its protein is CASSPQGKETQFF.

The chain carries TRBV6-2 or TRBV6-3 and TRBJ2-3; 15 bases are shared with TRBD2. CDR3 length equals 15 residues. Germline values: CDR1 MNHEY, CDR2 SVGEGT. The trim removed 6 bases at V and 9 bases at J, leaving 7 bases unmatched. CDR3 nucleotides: TGTGCCAGCAGCCCCGGGACTAGCGGGGGGCCAACGCAGTATTTT. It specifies CASSPGTSGGPTQYF.

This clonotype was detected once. CDR3 coding DNA: TGTGCCATCAAGGTCGGGGGACTAGCGGGGGGCCAGAGGGAGACCCAGTACTTC. Protein sequence: CAIKVGGLAGGQRETQYF. This chain uses TRBV10-3 with TRBJ2-5, with TRBD2 matching over 15 bases. V lost 7 bases and J lost 5; bases outside the gene matches: 14. There are 18 residues in the CDR3. The germline gives CDR1 ENHRY, CDR2 SYGVKD.

The DNA of the CDR3 is TGTGCCAGCAGTCAAACCGGGACGGAATCCTACGAGCAGTACTTC. This codes for CASSQTGTESYEQYF. The rearrangement links TRBV12-3 or TRBV12-4 to TRBJ2-7, with D perhaps given as TRBD1 or TRBD2 (5 bases each). The V gene lost 5 bases and the J gene lost 1 base, with 15 bases spanning the gap. This CDR3 has 15 residues.

Written as DNA, the CDR3 is TGTGCCAGCAGTCCCCCCCGACAGGGGACCACTGAAGCTTTCTTT. It specifies CASSPPRQGTTEAFF. The chain couples TRBV12-3 or TRBV12-4 to TRBJ1-1; 8 bases align to TRBD1. V was clipped by 5 bases and J by 4 bases; unmatched bases: 9. The CDR3 is 15 amino acids.

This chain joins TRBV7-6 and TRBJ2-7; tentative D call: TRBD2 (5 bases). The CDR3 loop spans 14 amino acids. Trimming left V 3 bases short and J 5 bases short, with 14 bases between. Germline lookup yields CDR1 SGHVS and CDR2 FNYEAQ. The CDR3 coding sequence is TGTGCCAGCAGCTTTAGTCCAGGCGGGCACGAGCAGTACTTC. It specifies CASSFSPGGHEQYF. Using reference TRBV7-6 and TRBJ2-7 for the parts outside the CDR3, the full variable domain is GAGVSQSPRYKVTKRGQDVALRCDPISGHVSLYWYRQALGQGPEFLTYFNYEAQQDKSGLPNDRFSAERPEGSISTLTIQRTEQRDSAMYRCASSFSPGGHEQYFGPGTRLTVT.

The CDR3 loop reads CASTSTGTGATYEQYF. The CDR3 coding sequence is TGTGCCAGCACATCAACCGGGACAGGGGCGACCTACGAGCAGTACTTC. This chain joins TRBV27 and TRBJ2-7, with 10 bases matching TRBD1. Germline loops: CDR1 MNHEY, CDR2 SMNVEV (reference sequence). The CDR3 is made up of 16 amino acids. Germline trimming cut 7 bases from V and 2 bases from J; bases unmatched to any gene: 11.

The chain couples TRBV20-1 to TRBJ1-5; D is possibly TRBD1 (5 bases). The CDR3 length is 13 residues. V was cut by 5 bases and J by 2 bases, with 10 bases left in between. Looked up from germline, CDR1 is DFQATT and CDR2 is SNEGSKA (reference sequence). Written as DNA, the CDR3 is TGCAGTGCTGGGGGGGGGGGCAATCAGCCCCAGCATTTT. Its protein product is CSAGGGGNQPQHF.

CDR3 bases: TGTGCCAGTAGTATAGCCGGGGCTTATAATTCACCCCTCCACTTT. This codes for CASSIAGAYNSPLHF. J is TRBJ1-6 and V is TRBV19; tentative D call: TRBD1 (5 bases). The CDR3 loop spans 15 amino acids. Trimming stripped 1 base from V and 4 bases from J, with 8 bases between. CDR1 is LNHDA and CDR2 is SQIVND in the germline V gene (reference sequence).

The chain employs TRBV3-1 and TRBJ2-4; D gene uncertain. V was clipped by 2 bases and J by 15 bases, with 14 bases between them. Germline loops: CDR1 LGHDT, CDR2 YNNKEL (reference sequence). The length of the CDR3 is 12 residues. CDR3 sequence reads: CASSQTALTLYF. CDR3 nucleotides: TGTGCCAGCAGCCAAACGGCCCTAACTCTGTACTTC.

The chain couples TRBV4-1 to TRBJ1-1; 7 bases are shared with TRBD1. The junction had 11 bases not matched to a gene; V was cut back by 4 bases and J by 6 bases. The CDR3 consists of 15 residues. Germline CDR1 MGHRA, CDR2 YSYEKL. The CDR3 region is CASSPQTGPWAEAFF. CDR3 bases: TGCGCCAGCAGCCCCCAGACAGGGCCTTGGGCTGAAGCTTTCTTT.

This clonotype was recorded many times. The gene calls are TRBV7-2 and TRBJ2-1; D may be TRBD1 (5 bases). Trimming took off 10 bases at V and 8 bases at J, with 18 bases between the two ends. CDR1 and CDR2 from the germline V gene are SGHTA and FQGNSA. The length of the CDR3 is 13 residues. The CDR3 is CATLPYQGDEQFF. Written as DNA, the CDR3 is TGTGCCACCCTGCCCTATCAGGGCGATGAGCAGTTCTTC.

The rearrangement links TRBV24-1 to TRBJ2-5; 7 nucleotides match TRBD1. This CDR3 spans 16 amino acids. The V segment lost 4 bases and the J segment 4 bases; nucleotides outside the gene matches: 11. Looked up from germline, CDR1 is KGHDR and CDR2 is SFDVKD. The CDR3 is CATSDPHRGRRETQYF. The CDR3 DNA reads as TGTGCCACCAGTGACCCCCACAGGGGAAGGCGAGAGACCCAGTACTTC.